Sequencing of this TCR beta chain was carried out in a study of blood T cell repertoires in COVID-19. CDR3 length equals 16 residues. The V gene lost 0 bases and the J gene lost 2 bases, with 14 bases spanning the gap. Germline lookup yields CDR1 MNHNS and CDR2 SASEGT. The sample holds a few counts of this clone. Authors' processing steps: How many nucleated cells were present was estimated from reference gene primer amplification. Data came from immunoSEQ multiplex PCR; TCRdb stores just in-frame clones and leaves some out. V, J and clone size are those of that table, while D and trimming were read from the DNA. The sample lists 280,000 or so clones, around 90% seen once, with 1.7% in the top ten. Cohorts were determined from participant-reported clinical history.

The J gene is TRBJ2-7, the V gene TRBV6-1; TRBD2 might be the D (5 bases). Sequencing input: PBMCs or T cells enriched from blood (not recorded which). The origin of this receptor is a young woman with acute COVID-19. The CDR3 DNA is TGTGCCAGCAGTGAAGCCCCGGGGAATGTCGCCTACGAGCAGTACTTC. It encodes CASSEAPGNVAYEQYF.